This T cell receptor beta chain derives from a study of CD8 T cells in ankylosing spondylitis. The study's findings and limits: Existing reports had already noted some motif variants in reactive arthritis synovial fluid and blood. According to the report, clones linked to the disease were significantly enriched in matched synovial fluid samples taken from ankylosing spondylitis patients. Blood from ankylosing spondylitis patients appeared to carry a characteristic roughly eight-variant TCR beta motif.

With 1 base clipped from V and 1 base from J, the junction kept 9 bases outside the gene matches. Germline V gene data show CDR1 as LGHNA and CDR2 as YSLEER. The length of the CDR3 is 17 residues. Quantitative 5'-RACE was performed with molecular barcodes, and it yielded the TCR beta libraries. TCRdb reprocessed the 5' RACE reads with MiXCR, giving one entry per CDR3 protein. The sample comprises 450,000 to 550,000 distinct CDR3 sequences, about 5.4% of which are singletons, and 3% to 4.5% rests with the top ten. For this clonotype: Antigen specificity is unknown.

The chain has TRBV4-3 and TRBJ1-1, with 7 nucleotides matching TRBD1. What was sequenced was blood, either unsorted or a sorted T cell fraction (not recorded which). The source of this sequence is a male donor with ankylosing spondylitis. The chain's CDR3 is CASSQGLPGQTNTEAFF. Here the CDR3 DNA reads TGCGCCAGCAGCCAAGGGCTTCCGGGACAGACGAACACTGAAGCTTTCTTT.